Sequencing of this TCR beta chain was carried out in a study of blood T cell repertoires in COVID-19. Study-level background: Whether acute or convalescent, the COVID-19 samples came from the United States, Italy and Spain. Sample material is recorded as cDNA or gDNA derived from T cells, B-cell-depleted T cells, or PBMCs.

V lost 5 bases to trimming and J lost 3 bases; unmatched junction nucleotides: 8. The germline gives CDR1 SNHLY, CDR2 FYNNEI. CDR3 size: 15 residues. Original analysis: Amplification of reference gene primers was used by the study to estimate nucleated cell counts. Only in-frame clones appear in the TCRdb table, and some are missing; sequencing was by immunoSEQ multiplex PCR. V, J and clone size were drawn from that table, and D and trimming were deduced from the DNA. The table records about 260,000 clones, approximately 87% of them present only once. This clone has a single count. The source is a woman in her thirties or forties who had recovered from COVID-19. This rearrangement joins TRBV2 to TRBJ2-5; TRBD1 matches at 8 bases. The specimen was peripheral blood. In DNA form, the CDR3 reads TGTGCCAGCAGTCCGGACAGGGTAGGAGAAGAGACCCAGTACTTC. Translation: CASSPDRVGEETQYF.